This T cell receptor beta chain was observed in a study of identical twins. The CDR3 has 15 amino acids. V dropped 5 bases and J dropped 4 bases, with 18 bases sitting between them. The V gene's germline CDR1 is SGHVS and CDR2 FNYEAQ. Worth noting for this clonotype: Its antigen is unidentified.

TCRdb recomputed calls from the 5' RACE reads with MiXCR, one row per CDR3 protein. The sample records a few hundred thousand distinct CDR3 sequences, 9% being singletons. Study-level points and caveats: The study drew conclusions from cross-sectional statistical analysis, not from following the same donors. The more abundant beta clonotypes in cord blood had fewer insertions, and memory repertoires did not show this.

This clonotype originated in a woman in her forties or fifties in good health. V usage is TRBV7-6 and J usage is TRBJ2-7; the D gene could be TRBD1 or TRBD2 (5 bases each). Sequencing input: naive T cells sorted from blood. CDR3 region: CASSPQPGPQYEQYF. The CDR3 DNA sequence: TGTGCCAGCAGCCCACAACCGGGACCACAATACGAGCAGTACTTC.